This T cell receptor (beta chain) was found in a study of OX40 agonist ivuxolimab in advanced cancers. Study-wide context: Partial responses were achieved by three patients, one with hepatocellular carcinoma and two with cutaneous melanoma.

Patients who had autoimmune disease history or got systemic immunosuppression were left out. Assay used: immunoSEQ multiplex PCR; TCRdb lists only in-frame clones, some missing. Of around 5,000 clones listed, about 70% are singletons. Study-wide results and limits: Also present in some nonresponders was a low level of normalized T-cell clonal expansion. At 0.1 to 3.0 mg/kg, clonal expansion of CD4+ and CD8+ blood T cells had occurred by week 6.

About this clone: Antigen specificity is unknown.

The CDR3 consists of 14 residues. Germline V CDR1 and CDR2: SEHNR, FQNEAQ (reference sequence). V dropped 3 bases and J dropped 3; count of bases not matched to a gene: 4. The TCR was taken from an adult with an advanced solid tumor such as melanoma, head and neck, liver or kidney cancer. This specimen was CD4+ or CD8+ T cells sorted from blood, taken in a trial of the OX40 agonist ivuxolimab. The chain carries TRBV7-9 and TRBJ2-5; 7 bases agree with TRBD1. CDR3 in amino acids: CASSLRTGKETQYF. The CDR3 region has the DNA TGTGCCAGCAGCTTGAGGACAGGAAAAGAGACCCAGTACTTC.